This T cell receptor beta chain originates from a study of T cell repertoires in ileal Crohn's disease. Study-wide background: From the resection specimen's proximal margin, biopsies were taken as MI. Per sample, around 0.55 micrograms of biopsy DNA were TCRB immunosequenced.

Using immunoSEQ multiplex PCR, the repertoire was profiled, and TCRdb retains in-frame clones only, with some absent. The sample consists of 5,000 to 7,000 clones, roughly 80% of them appearing once. Time point described: proximal margin of the surgical specimen (macroscopically non-inflamed). Regarding this clone: Antigen: not known.

Notes on the study in general: Endoscopic recurrence occurred in every patient whose clonality exceeded 26.8%. Compared with non-smokers, active smokers at surgery showed more clonal expansions.

CDR3 length: 15 amino acids. The germline V gene encodes CDR1 LNHDA and CDR2 SQIVND (reference sequence). V was trimmed by 7 bases and J by 0 bases, leaving 12 bases between them. Specimen: ileal tissue. This sequence was found in an adult with Crohn's disease. The chain combines TRBV19 with TRBJ2-2; tentatively, D is TRBD2 (5 bases). CDR3 amino acids: CASKSGGANTGELFF. Written as DNA, the CDR3 is TGTGCCAGTAAAAGCGGCGGTGCGAACACCGGGGAGCTGTTTTTT.